The T cell receptor beta chain described here comes from a study of metastatic and nonmetastatic thyroid tumors (dated by TCRdb to 2018 to 2021). In the study overall: The researchers compared repertoires between peripheral blood samples and tumor or nodule tissue samples from patients with malignant or benign thyroid disease.

No treatment had been received by any patient before thyroid surgery. Patient clinical samples collected from about 2011 to 2018 were retrospectively analysed using T-cell receptor beta sequencing. The investigation overall reported the following: In both blood and tumor samples, malignant tumors were reported to have significantly higher TCR beta diversity than benign nodules.

The germline V gene (reference sequence) yields SGHKS for CDR1 and YYEKEE for CDR2. Taken from cysteine to phenylalanine, the CDR3 has 13 residues. CDR3 DNA is the only sequence kept; it has 39 bases, read in frame from the first base. V and J are truncated by 6 bases and 6 bases respectively, leaving an intervening sequence of 13 bases. As concerns this clone: The clone's antigen remains unknown. There are no base qualities to consult, and no much larger clone falls within one base.

The library came from PCR. Reads for this sample came from an Illumina HiSeq 4000. High-throughput sequencing was used to profile the CDR3 region of the TCR beta-chain in every patient. On the authors' methods: CDR3 differences across clinicopathological groups were used to build a classifier for discriminating distant-metastatic papillary thyroid cancer patients. The Shannon index was used to measure repertoire diversity, and the Morisita-Horn index was used to measure how similar tumor and blood repertoires were. TCRdb took the public reads, trimmed them with fastp at Q25, ran MiXCR for clone calling and kept in-frame beta chains. It is TCRdb's table, rather than the study itself, that gives the V and J calls and clone size. This sample lists about 5,900 clones; around 35% were detected once. The ten largest clones add up to approximately 24% of the sample.

This receptor was taken from a male donor with papillary thyroid cancer or a benign thyroid nodule (not recorded which). Some clones in this sample may be carry-over from other donors' samples. Rearrangement joined TRBV5-5 to TRBJ1-5, with no reliable assignment of the D segment. Sequencing used adjacent normal tissue. The DNA reads as follows: TGTGCCAGCATCTCACGGGGAACTCAGCCCCAGCATTTT. Its protein reads: CASISRGTQPQHF.